A single sample is the source of the 30 T cell receptor beta chains below, sequenced in a study of blood T cell repertoires in COVID-19 (dated by TCRdb to 2018 to 2021). Libraries were constructed by the immunoSEQ multiplex PCR assay. The table was pulled from immuneACCESS by TCRdb, which kept in-frame rearrangements only. Such tables lose some clones; where checked, under half of the loss comes from unresolved V genes, and the rest has no known cause. For this sample there are 20,000 to 25,000 clones; 90% appear just once. The top ten hold about 18% of the sample. Sequencing input: peripheral blood. These receptors all stem from a human donor in a cohort sampled during active COVID-19.

The genes are TRBV3-1 (or the pseudogene TRBV3-2) and TRBJ2-1; 11 bases are shared with TRBD2. The trim removed 0 bases at V and 6 bases at J, leaving 4 bases unmatched. The CDR3 runs to 16 residues. CDR1 LGHDT and CDR2 YNNKEL come from the germline V gene (reference sequence). The CDR3 nucleotides read TGTGCCAGCAGCCAAGACCTAGCGGGGGGCTTCAATGAGCAGTTCTTC. It translates to CASSQDLAGGFNEQFF.

This chain uses TRBV29-1 with TRBJ1-1, with D tentatively TRBD1 (6 bases). The germline CDR1 and CDR2 sequences are SQVTM and ANQGSEA. Trimming removed 6 bases at V and 3 bases at J, with 14 bases between. The CDR3 is made up of 13 amino acids. CDR3 sequence (DNA): TGCAGCGTCAGGACAGCGGGGGACACTGAAGCTTTCTTT. This sequence encodes CSVRTAGDTEAFF.

The rearrangement links TRBV9 to TRBJ1-1; the D is unclear. V dropped 0 bases and J dropped 0 bases, with 6 bases sitting between them. CDR1 is SGDLS, CDR2 YYNGEE, per germline. The CDR3 length is 14 residues. The chain's CDR3 is CASSVGRLNTEAFF. The DNA of the CDR3 is TGTGCCAGCAGCGTAGGCAGGTTGAACACTGAAGCTTTCTTT.

This clone occurred once. The chain is built from TRBV13 and TRBJ1-1; 10 bases align to TRBD1. Germline CDR1 PRHDT, CDR2 FYEKMQ (reference sequence). The V gene end was trimmed by 5 bases and the J gene end by 7 bases; junction bases not matched to a gene: 13. The CDR3 covers 16 residues. CDR3 residues: CASSPPGTGVYGEAFF. The CDR3 DNA follows: TGTGCCAGCAGCCCTCCGGGGACAGGGGTCTACGGTGAAGCTTTCTTT. The full variable domain, completed using reference TRBV13 and TRBJ1-1, is AAGVIQSPRHLIKEKRETATLKCYPIPRHDTVYWYQQGPGQDPQFLISFYEKMQSDKGSIPDRFSAQQFSDYHSELNMSSLELGDSALYFCASSPPGTGVYGEAFFGQGTRLTVV.

This rearrangement joins TRBV7-2 to TRBJ2-5; 7 bases align to TRBD1. The germline V gene encodes CDR1 SGHTA and CDR2 FQGNSA. The CDR3 totals 14 residues. V dropped 8 bases and J dropped 2; count of bases not matched to a gene: 8. The chain's CDR3 is CASQKDRSQETQYF. CDR3 nucleotide sequence: TGTGCCAGCCAAAAGGACAGGAGTCAAGAGACCCAGTACTTC. Supplemented by reference TRBV7-2 and TRBJ2-5, the full variable domain reads GAGVSQSPSNKVTEKGKDVELRCDPISGHTALYWYRQSLGQGLEFLIYFQGNSAPDKSGLPSDRFSAERTGGSVSTLTIQRTQQEDSAVYLCASQKDRSQETQYFGPGTRLLVL.

This clone was recorded a few times. The V call is TRBV19, the J call TRBJ1-5, with TRBD1 as a possible D gene (5 bases). The germline CDR1 and CDR2 sequences are LNHDA and SQIVND (reference sequence). The CDR3 sequence is 18 residues long. V was shortened by 4 bases and J by 0 bases, with 19 bases between the two germline ends. The CDR3 region has the DNA TGTGCCAGTAGTACTCTCGTATCGGACAACCCTAGCAATCAGCCCCAGCATTTT. Encoded protein: CASSTLVSDNPSNQPQHF.

The CDR3 nucleotides read TGTGCCAGCACCGAAAGGGGATTGCAGCCCCAGCATTTT. This sequence encodes CASTERGLQPQHF. The chain employs TRBV6-5 and TRBJ1-5; D might be TRBD1 (5 bases). The CDR3 is 13 residues long. Per germline, CDR1 MNHEY and CDR2 SVGAGI. The germline V and J ends were trimmed by 7 bases and 7 bases, with 14 bases remaining between them.

The chain is built from TRBV3-1 (or the pseudogene TRBV3-2) and TRBJ1-2; D may be TRBD1 (5 bases). The V end was cut by 1 base, the J end by 7 bases, with 7 bases between. The CDR3 totals 12 residues. Germline assignment: CDR1 LGHDT and CDR2 YNNKEL (reference sequence). The CDR3 protein is CASSQVGRGYTF. The CDR3 nucleotides are TGTGCCAGCAGCCAAGTGGGGCGTGGCTACACCTTC.

The rearrangement joins TRBV6-2 or TRBV6-3 to TRBJ1-5; 9 bases agree with TRBD1. Per germline, CDR1 MNHEY and CDR2 SVGEGT. This CDR3 contains 17 residues. With 6 bases clipped from V and 4 bases from J, the junction kept 13 bases outside the gene matches. CDR3 protein: CASSRTGAQGANQPQHF. DNA for the CDR3: TGTGCCAGCAGCAGGACAGGGGCGCAAGGGGCAAATCAGCCCCAGCATTTT.

The rearrangement uses TRBV12-3 or TRBV12-4 and TRBJ2-7, with D perhaps TRBD2 (6 bases). Between the trimmed V and J ends, which lost 3 bases and 2 bases, there was a span of 8 bases. The CDR3 is 13 amino acids. The CDR3 DNA sequence: TGTGCCAGCAGTTTGGGGGGACCCTACGAGCAGTACTTC. Protein sequence: CASSLGGPYEQYF.

This sequence joins TRBV7-6 and TRBJ1-2, with no clear D. This CDR3 has 14 residues. Germline V gene sequence: CDR1 SGHVS, CDR2 FNYEAQ. V lost 5 bases, J lost 4 bases, and 14 bases lay in between. In DNA form, the CDR3 reads TGTGCCAGCAGCGAGGCCGAACCACTCTATGGCTACACCTTC. It codes for CASSEAEPLYGYTF.

The chain is built from TRBV9 and TRBJ1-1; tentative D call: TRBD1 (5 bases). CDR3 length: 12 residues. Germline CDR1 reads SGDLS; CDR2 reads YYNGEE. The ends were cut back, 3 bases at V and 7 bases at J, with 10 bases in the middle. The CDR3 is CASSAQGLEAFF. The CDR3 DNA reads TGTGCCAGCAGCGCCCAGGGCCTTGAAGCTTTCTTT.

The chain combines TRBV11-3 with TRBJ2-7; 9 bases line up with TRBD1. After removal of 0 bases from V and 2 bases from J, the junction contained 8 bases not matched to a gene. Looked up from germline, CDR1 is SGHNT and CDR2 is YENEEA. The CDR3 is 17 amino acids. CDR3 in amino acids: CASSLDLGQGSTYEQYF. CDR3 DNA: TGTGCCAGCAGCTTAGATCTCGGACAGGGGTCGACCTACGAGCAGTACTTC.

The chain links TRBV27 to TRBJ1-2; the match to TRBD1 covers 7 bases. V was clipped by 7 bases and J by 4 bases; unmatched bases: 12. CDR3 length: 15 residues. Germline CDR1 reads MNHEY; CDR2 reads SMNVEV (reference sequence). The CDR3 is CASTSRDRAIYGYTF. DNA of the CDR3: TGTGCCAGCACCTCCCGGGACAGAGCCATCTATGGCTACACCTTC.

The V and J genes are TRBV27 and TRBJ2-2; D may be TRBD1 (5 bases). Germline V CDR1 and CDR2: MNHEY, SMNVEV (reference sequence). The CDR3 has 15 amino acids. V was shortened by 3 bases and J by 4 bases, with 12 bases between the two germline ends. CDR3: CASSLQGLATGELFF. The CDR3 bases are TGTGCCAGCAGTTTGCAGGGTTTGGCCACCGGGGAGCTGTTTTTT.

The chain has TRBV2 and TRBJ1-1, with D perhaps TRBD1 (5 bases). Trimming removed 6 bases from V and 4 bases from J, with 12 bases in between. The CDR3 runs 13 residues. Germline V gene data show CDR1 as SNHLY and CDR2 as FYNNEI. CDR3 sequence: CASRQGLFTEAFF. DNA for the CDR3: TGTGCCAGCAGGCAGGGTTTATTCACTGAAGCTTTCTTT.

This chain links TRBV4-1 with TRBJ2-2, with 8 nucleotides matching TRBD1. The ends lost 3 bases at V and 2 bases at J; junction bases unmatched: 11. Germline V gene sequence: CDR1 MGHRA, CDR2 YSYEKL. The CDR3 totals 18 residues. In nucleotides, the CDR3 is TGCGCCAGCAGCCAGCCTCCTGACAGGGGCGATAACACCGGGGAGCTGTTTTTT. Its translation: CASSQPPDRGDNTGELFF.

The V and J genes are TRBV10-3 and TRBJ2-7; TRBD2 might be the D (6 bases). The V end lost 7 bases, the J end lost 0 bases, and 10 bases lay between the germline ends. The germline V gene encodes CDR1 ENHRY and CDR2 SYGVKD. The CDR3 is 13 residues long. CDR3 region: CAITDGGSYEQYF. The CDR3 bases are TGTGCCATCACCGACGGGGGCTCCTACGAGCAGTACTTC.

The rearrangement links TRBV30 to TRBJ2-7; 8 bases fit TRBD2. Germline V lookup: CDR1 GTSNPN, CDR2 SVGIG (reference sequence). The CDR3 covers 14 residues. Trimming cost V 3 bases and J 3 bases; bases outside gene matches: 7. The CDR3 region has the DNA TGTGCCTGGAGACGAGCGGGGGATTTCTACGAGCAGTACTTC. Its protein product is CAWRRAGDFYEQYF.

The chain is built from TRBV7-2 and TRBJ2-7, with D possibly matching TRBD2 (6 bases). CDR1 and CDR2 from the germline V gene are SGHTA and FQGNSA. The CDR3 length is 13 residues. Trimming cost V 5 bases and J 4 bases, with 12 bases left between them. CDR3 loop: CASSPGREYEQYF. CDR3 coding DNA: TGTGCCAGCAGCCCCGGTCGGGAGTACGAGCAGTACTTC.

For the CDR3, the DNA is TGTGCCAGCAGCTCCCAGACAGACTATGGCTACACCTTC. The encoded protein is CASSSQTDYGYTF. The rearrangement uses TRBV13 and TRBJ1-2, with a weak D call TRBD1 (5 bases). Germline V lookup: CDR1 PRHDT, CDR2 FYEKMQ (reference sequence). CDR3 length equals 13 residues. Trimming cost V 4 bases and J 3 bases, with 9 bases left between them.

V gene TRBV27 combines with J gene TRBJ1-5; no definite D call. CDR3 length equals 16 residues. The germline gives CDR1 MNHEY, CDR2 SMNVEV (reference sequence). Deletions cut 4 bases from V and 0 bases from J, with 13 bases between. CDR3 loop: CASSSSPLYSNQPQHF. The CDR3 nucleotides read TGTGCCAGCAGTTCCTCCCCCCTATATAGCAATCAGCCCCAGCATTTT.

This chain links TRBV4-1 with TRBJ1-1, with TRBD1 as a possible D gene (6 bases). Trimming left V 0 bases short and J 0 bases short, with 14 bases between. CDR3 length: 17 amino acids. Germline-derived CDR1 and CDR2 are MGHRA and YSYEKL. CDR3 nucleotides: TGCGCCAGCAGCCAAGAAGGTCAGGGGCGGGTGAACACTGAAGCTTTCTTT. Translation gives CASSQEGQGRVNTEAFF.

The CDR3 loop is CASSPLMGGGSYEQYF. CDR3 nucleotides: TGTGCCAGCAGCCCCCTCATGGGCGGGGGCTCCTACGAGCAGTACTTC. This rearrangement joins TRBV14 to TRBJ2-7; 7 positions agree with TRBD2. Germline lookup yields CDR1 SGHDN and CDR2 FVKESK. CDR3 length: 16 residues. With 4 bases clipped from V and 0 bases from J, the junction kept 9 bases outside the gene matches.

A single count supports this clone. This CDR3 reads CASSFRGGRTDTQYF. DNA for the CDR3: TGTGCCAGCAGCTTTAGGGGTGGACGAACAGATACGCAGTATTTT. The chain links TRBV11-2 to TRBJ2-3; D may be TRBD1 (5 bases). CDR3 length: 15 residues. Trimming left V 3 bases short and J 3 bases short, with 13 bases between. Germline-derived CDR1 and CDR2 are SGHAT and FQNNGV.

V usage is TRBV3-1 (or the pseudogene TRBV3-2) and J usage is TRBJ2-5; 9 positions match TRBD2. The CDR3 extends over 16 amino acids. The junction had 9 bases not matched to a gene; V was cut back by 3 bases and J by 4 bases. Germline lookup yields CDR1 LGHDT and CDR2 YNNKEL (reference sequence). In DNA form, the CDR3 reads TGTGCCAGCAGCCAGACCCCAGCGGGGGGTAGAGAGACCCAGTACTTC. The encoded protein is CASSQTPAGGRETQYF.

V is TRBV6-5 and J is TRBJ2-5, with 13 positions matching TRBD2. Trimming cost V 0 bases and J 7 bases; bases outside gene matches: 5. Germline V gene sequence: CDR1 MNHEY, CDR2 SVGAGI. This CDR3 spans 16 amino acids. This CDR3 is CASSYSGLAGMRTQYF. The CDR3 DNA follows: TGTGCCAGCAGTTACTCGGGACTAGCGGGGATGAGGACCCAGTACTTC.

The V and J genes are TRBV12-3 or TRBV12-4 and TRBJ2-5; unclear D gene. V dropped 2 bases and J dropped 5 bases, with 9 bases sitting between them. The CDR3 extends over 13 amino acids. CDR3 residues: CASSLWQVETQYF. The DNA for the CDR3 is TGTGCCAGCAGTTTATGGCAGGTGGAGACCCAGTACTTC.

The chain joins TRBV19 to TRBJ1-4; possibly TRBD1 for D (5 bases). Germline CDR1 LNHDA, CDR2 SQIVND (reference sequence). The CDR3 has 17 amino acids. V dropped 3 bases and J dropped 0 bases, with 14 bases sitting between them. CDR3 sequence (DNA): TGTGCCAGTAGTATTTGGGGCATTGGTGCAACTAATGAAAAACTGTTTTTT. Its translation: CASSIWGIGATNEKLFF.

This sequence joins TRBV2 and TRBJ2-5; 7 bases are a match to TRBD1. CDR3 size: 15 residues. Unmatched junction bases numbered 8, after V lost 4 bases and J lost 3 bases. Germline-derived CDR1 and CDR2 are SNHLY and FYNNEI. Written as DNA, the CDR3 is TGTGCCAGCAGTGGGAGACAGGGTGTGAAAGAGACCCAGTACTTC. Its protein is CASSGRQGVKETQYF.